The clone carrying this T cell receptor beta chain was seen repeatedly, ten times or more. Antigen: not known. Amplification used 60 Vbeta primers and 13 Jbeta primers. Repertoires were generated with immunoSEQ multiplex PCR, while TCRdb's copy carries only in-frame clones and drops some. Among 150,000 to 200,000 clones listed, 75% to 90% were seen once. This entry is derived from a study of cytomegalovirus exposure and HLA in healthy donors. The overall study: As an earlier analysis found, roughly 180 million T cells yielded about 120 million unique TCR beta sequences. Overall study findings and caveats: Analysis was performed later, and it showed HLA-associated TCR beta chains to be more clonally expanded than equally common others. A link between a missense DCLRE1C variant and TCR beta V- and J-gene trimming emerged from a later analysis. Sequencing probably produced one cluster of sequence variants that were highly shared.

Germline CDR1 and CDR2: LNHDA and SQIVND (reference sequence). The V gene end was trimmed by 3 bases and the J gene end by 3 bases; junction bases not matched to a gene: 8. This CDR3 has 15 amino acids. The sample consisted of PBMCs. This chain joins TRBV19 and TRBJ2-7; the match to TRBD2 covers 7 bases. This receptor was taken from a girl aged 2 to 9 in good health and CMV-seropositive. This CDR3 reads CASSMSGGQNYEQYF. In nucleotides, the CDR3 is TGTGCCAGTAGTATGTCGGGAGGCCAAAACTACGAGCAGTACTTC.